The 18 T cell receptor beta chains below all came from one sample that was sequenced in a study of blood T cell repertoires in COVID-19. Clones were sequenced by immunoSEQ multiplex PCR, and TCRdb holds only the in-frame ones, with some missing. The data contain about 270,000 clones, approximately 85% of them seen just once; the ten biggest clones take up 9.1%. Sample: PBMCs or T cells enriched from blood (not recorded which). All receptors come from a woman aged 45 to 65 with acute COVID-19.

The gene calls are TRBV6-2 or TRBV6-3 and TRBJ1-2, with no clear D. Per the germline V gene, CDR1 is MNHEY and CDR2 is SVGEGT. The CDR3 runs 15 residues. Deletions cut 4 bases from V and 6 bases from J, with 18 bases between. The CDR3 is CASSSPPWVQDGYTF. CDR3 DNA: TGTGCCAGCAGTTCCCCCCCGTGGGTCCAGGATGGCTACACCTTC.

The CDR3 nucleotides read TGCAGCGTTAGAGGTCACCTCGGCGACCAAGAGACCCAGTACTTC. Translating it yields CSVRGHLGDQETQYF. The chain employs TRBV29-1 and TRBJ2-5; D is uncertain. CDR1 is SQVTM and CDR2 is ANQGSEA in the germline V gene. The CDR3 sequence is 15 residues long. The germline V and J ends were trimmed by 5 bases and 0 bases, with 16 bases remaining between them.

This chain uses TRBV5-1 with TRBJ1-1, with 8 bases matching TRBD1. Germline V gene data show CDR1 as SGHRS and CDR2 as YFSETQ. The CDR3 covers 14 residues. V shed 3 bases and J 1 base; nucleotides not matched to a gene: 2. CDR3 region: CASSSGTGNTEAFF. The CDR3 bases are TGCGCCAGCAGCTCCGGGACAGGGAACACTGAAGCTTTCTTT.

V and J are TRBV5-1 and TRBJ2-5, with D possibly TRBD2 on 5 matching bases. The germline V gene encodes CDR1 SGHRS and CDR2 YFSETQ. CDR3 length: 17 residues. Deletions cut 4 bases from V and 5 bases from J, with 24 bases between. CDR3 nucleotide sequence: TGCGCCAGCAGCCCAGACGGGATGGTACAAGTAGGGGAGACCCAGTACTTC. It codes for CASSPDGMVQVGETQYF.

V gene TRBV21-1 combines with J gene TRBJ2-7; the table calls TRBD1, which could not be checked here. TRBV21-1 has pseudogene status. CDR3 size: 13 residues. The chain's CDR3 is CASSERTERTAIF. The DNA of the CDR3 is TGTGCCAGCAGCGAGAGGACAGAACGTACGGCCATCTTC.

J is TRBJ2-3 and V is TRBV6-2 or TRBV6-3; 7 bases agree with TRBD2. The germline CDR1 and CDR2 sequences are MNHEY and SVGEGT. This CDR3 comprises 20 residues. V gave up 0 bases and J gave up 0 bases; unmatched junction bases: 15. The CDR3 sequence is CASSYSLGAGATTSTDTQYF. In DNA form, the CDR3 reads TGTGCCAGCAGTTACTCACTAGGGGCGGGAGCGACAACTAGCACAGATACGCAGTATTTT.

The chain links TRBV6-5 to TRBJ1-1; D is undetermined. V lost 3 bases, J lost 5 bases, and 10 bases lay in between. The CDR3 length is 13 residues. CDR1 is MNHEY and CDR2 is SVGAGI in the germline V gene. CDR3 nucleotide sequence: TGTGCCAGCAGTTATTCCTCCAGGACTGAAGCTTTCTTT. This encodes CASSYSSRTEAFF.

This chain uses TRBV3-1 (or the pseudogene TRBV3-2) with TRBJ1-5; 7 nucleotides line up with TRBD1. CDR1 and CDR2 from the germline V gene are LGHDT and YNNKEL (reference sequence). V lost 1 base, J lost 5 bases, and 5 bases stayed unmatched. The CDR3 contains 15 residues. The CDR3, as DNA: TGTGCCAGCAGCCAAGCGACAGGGAGAGATCAGCCCCAGCATTTT. Translated: CASSQATGRDQPQHF.

J is TRBJ2-5 and V is TRBV10-2; the match to TRBD2 covers 7 bases. J was trimmed by 3 bases and V by 5 bases; bases with no gene match: 3. This CDR3 contains 13 residues. CDR1 and CDR2 from the germline V gene are WSHSY and SAAADI. The chain's CDR3 is CASSWSGKETQYF. The DNA of the CDR3 is TGCGCCAGCAGTTGGAGCGGGAAAGAGACCCAGTACTTC.

The chain has TRBV24-1 and TRBJ2-1; TRBD1 matches at 11 bases. The length of the CDR3 is 16 residues. Germline assignment: CDR1 KGHDR and CDR2 SFDVKD. The ends lost 5 bases at V and 0 bases at J; junction bases unmatched: 2. Here the CDR3 reads CATSGGTGGSYNEQFF. CDR3 nucleotide sequence: TGTGCCACCAGTGGAGGGACAGGGGGCTCCTACAATGAGCAGTTCTTC.

Comments on this clone: Other DNA sequences in the same sample also yield this CDR3. The chain is built from TRBV18 and TRBJ1-5, with 7 nucleotides matching TRBD1. V lost 2 bases and J lost 3; bases outside the gene matches: 1. The CDR3 runs to 14 residues. The germline CDR1 and CDR2 sequences are KGHSH and LQKENI. CDR3 DNA: TGTGCCAGCTCACCAGGGACAGTCAATCAGCCCCAGCATTTT. The encoded protein is CASSPGTVNQPQHF.

This clone was counted between two and nine times. J is TRBJ1-3 and V is TRBV30; D is uncertain. Germline values: CDR1 GTSNPN, CDR2 SVGIG (reference sequence). V dropped 0 bases and J dropped 2 bases, with 8 bases sitting between them. This CDR3 region has 14 residues. CDR3 residues: CAWSVGGTGNTIYF. The DNA for the CDR3 is TGTGCCTGGAGTGTAGGAGGGACTGGAAACACCATATATTTT.

V is TRBV19 and J is TRBJ2-7; D unclear. V lost 0 bases, J lost 3 bases, and 9 bases lay in between. The germline V gene encodes CDR1 LNHDA and CDR2 SQIVND (reference sequence). CDR3 length: 14 residues. The CDR3 DNA follows: TGTGCCAGTAGTATAGATCACACACACTACGAGCAGTACTTC. Its protein product is CASSIDHTHYEQYF.

This clone was detected only a few times. The chain couples TRBV9 to TRBJ1-4, with 11 positions matching TRBD1. Trimming cost V 2 bases and J 7 bases; bases outside gene matches: 4. CDR3 length equals 15 residues. Germline-derived CDR1 and CDR2 are SGDLS and YYNGEE. The CDR3 region is CASSVGTGGGEKLFF. CDR3 sequence (DNA): TGTGCCAGCAGCGTTGGGACAGGGGGTGGTGAAAAACTGTTTTTT.

This chain links TRBV18 with TRBJ2-5; 9 bases agree with TRBD2. The V segment lost 6 bases and the J segment 3 bases; nucleotides outside the gene matches: 2. Germline V CDR1 and CDR2: KGHSH, LQKENI. This CDR3 contains 13 residues. In DNA, the CDR3 is TGTGCCAGCTCGGCTAGCGGGGAAGAGACCCAGTACTTC. It yields the protein CASSASGEETQYF.

Only a few counts were recorded for this clone. V is TRBV11-3 and J is TRBJ2-7; TRBD2 matches at 8 bases. CDR1 is SGHNT, CDR2 YENEEA, per germline. J was trimmed by 0 bases and V by 5 bases; bases with no gene match: 3. CDR3 length: 14 amino acids. CDR3 coding DNA: TGTGCCAGCAGCCGCCGGGGGGGCTCCTACGAGCAGTACTTC. Its translation is CASSRRGGSYEQYF.

The rearrangement links TRBV6-5 to TRBJ1-5; 10 bases are a match to TRBD1. Germline values: CDR1 MNHEY, CDR2 SVGAGI. CDR3 size: 15 residues. Germline trimming cut 7 bases from V and 4 bases from J; bases unmatched to any gene: 7. The CDR3 is CASTLTGGGNQPQHF. The CDR3 DNA reads TGTGCCAGCACTCTGACAGGGGGCGGGAATCAGCCCCAGCATTTT.

This chain links TRBV6-5 with TRBJ2-3, with 10 bases aligning to TRBD2. Unmatched junction bases numbered 5, after V lost 6 bases and J lost 2 bases. This CDR3 is built from 15 residues. Looked up from germline, CDR1 is MNHEY and CDR2 is SVGAGI. CDR3 amino acids: CASSYSGGHTDTQYF. The DNA for the CDR3 is TGTGCCAGCAGCTATAGCGGGGGGCACACAGATACGCAGTATTTT.